Described below is a single T cell receptor beta chain sequence and its context. The CDR3 is made up of 14 amino acids. Germline V gene sequence: CDR1 MNHNY, CDR2 SVGAGI (reference sequence). V lost 6 bases and J lost 9; bases outside the gene matches: 10. The repertoire was sequenced with immunoSEQ multiplex PCR; TCRdb's copy has only in-frame clones and lacks some. Of roughly 130,000 clones listed, about 90% are singletons. The data originate from a study of blood T cell repertoires in COVID-19. This sequence was found in a woman aged 55-75 years with acute or convalescent COVID-19. This chain links TRBV6-6 with TRBJ2-3, with 9 bases matching TRBD1. The material sequenced was peripheral blood. In nucleotides, the CDR3 is TGTGCCAGCAGGCCCGGACAGGGGAGGGAAACGCAGTATTTT. Protein: CASRPGQGRETQYF.